This T cell receptor (beta chain) was observed in a study of blood T cell repertoires in COVID-19. Study in general: T cells, B-cell-depleted T cells, or PBMCs provided the cDNA or gDNA that served as material.

Per the original data handling: Amplification of reference gene primers provided the estimated nucleated cell counts. Sequencing was performed with immunoSEQ multiplex PCR; in TCRdb, only in-frame clones are kept and a portion is missing. The DNA gave D and trimming, while V, J and clone size come from that table. The repertoire holds 49,000 or so clones, about nine tenths seen once, with under 8.5% in the top ten. Germline lookup yields CDR1 MNHEY and CDR2 SMNVEV (reference sequence). The CDR3 length is 13 residues. The V gene end was trimmed by 3 bases and the J gene end by 4 bases; junction bases not matched to a gene: 0.

Sequenced input: peripheral blood. The receptor was derived from a man aged 50 to 60 with active COVID-19. The chain couples TRBV27 to TRBJ2-1; 7 nucleotides agree with TRBD1. The CDR3 here is CASSLTGYNEQFF. The CDR3 DNA reads as TGTGCCAGCAGTTTGACAGGGTACAATGAGCAGTTCTTC.